Below, one TCR beta chain is given with its context. Its target is unknown. The sample belongs to a study of OX40 agonist ivuxolimab in advanced cancers. Study-wide background: Hepatocellular carcinoma, melanoma, renal cell or head and neck cancer was diagnosed in the dose-escalation patients. Study observations and caveats: Near-lowest levels of clonal expansion characterized partial responders at 0.1-3.0 mg/kg. Clonal expansion by week 6 occurred in CD4+ and CD8+ blood T cells (at 0.1 to 3.0 mg/kg).

Autoimmune disease history or systemic immunosuppression barred patients. Germline-derived CDR1 and CDR2 are WNHNN and SYGVQD (reference sequence). There are 14 residues in the CDR3. Trimming left V 7 bases short and J 2 bases short, with 11 bases between. Generated by immunoSEQ multiplex PCR, the TCRdb table keeps only in-frame clones and is missing some. In the table there are around 53,000 clones, about 90% of which are singletons. The sample in question was CD4+ or CD8+ T cells sorted from blood, obtained in a trial of the OX40 agonist ivuxolimab. The rearrangement links TRBV10-1 to TRBJ2-2; D uncertain. This sequence originates from an adult with an advanced solid tumor such as melanoma, head and neck, liver or kidney cancer. The chain's CDR3 is CASKDTLNTGELFF. CDR3 nucleotide sequence: TGCGCCAGCAAAGACACCCTAAACACCGGGGAGCTGTTTTTT.